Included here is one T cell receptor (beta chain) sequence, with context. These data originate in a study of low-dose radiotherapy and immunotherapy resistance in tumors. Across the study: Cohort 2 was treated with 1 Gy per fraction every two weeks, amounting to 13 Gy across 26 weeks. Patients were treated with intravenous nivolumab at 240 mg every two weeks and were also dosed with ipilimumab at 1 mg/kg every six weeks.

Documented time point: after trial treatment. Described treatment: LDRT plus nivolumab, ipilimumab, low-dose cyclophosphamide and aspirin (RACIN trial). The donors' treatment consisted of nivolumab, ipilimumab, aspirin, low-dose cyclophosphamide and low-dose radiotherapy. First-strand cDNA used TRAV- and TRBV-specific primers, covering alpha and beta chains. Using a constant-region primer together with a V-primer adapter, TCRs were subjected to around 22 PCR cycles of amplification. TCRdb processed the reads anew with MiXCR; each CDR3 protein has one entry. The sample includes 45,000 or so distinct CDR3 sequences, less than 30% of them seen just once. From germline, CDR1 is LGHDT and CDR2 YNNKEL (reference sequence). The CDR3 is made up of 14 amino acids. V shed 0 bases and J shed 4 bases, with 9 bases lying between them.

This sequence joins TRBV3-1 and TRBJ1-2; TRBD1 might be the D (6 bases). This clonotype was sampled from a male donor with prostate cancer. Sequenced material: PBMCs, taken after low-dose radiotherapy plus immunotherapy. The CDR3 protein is CASSQDIQGYGYTF. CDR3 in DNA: TGTGCCAGCAGCCAAGACATACAGGGCTATGGCTACACCTTC. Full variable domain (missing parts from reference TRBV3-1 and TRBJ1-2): DTAVSQTPKYLVTQMGNDKSIKCEQNLGHDTMYWYKQDSKKFLKIMFSYNNKELIINETVPNRFSPKSPDKAHLNLHINSLELGDSAVYFCASSQDIQGYGYTFGSGTRLTVV.